Listed below are T cell receptor beta chains from one sample, sequenced in a study of blood T cell repertoires in COVID-19. Sequencing used immunoSEQ multiplex PCR; TCRdb keeps in-frame clones, though not all of them. The table lists tens of thousands of clones, more than 80% of them singletons. Sequenced: peripheral blood. These receptor sequences come from a man aged 55 to 70 with acute or convalescent COVID-19. CDR3s include the opening cysteine and the closing phenylalanine or tryptophan. The D gene is left open where the match is weak. Clone sizes are given selectively: once, few, many, or a class where the clone is expanded.

TRBV28	-	TRBD1	TRBJ2-6	18	TGTGCCAGCAGTCCTGGACAGGGGAGGTCTGCTGGGGCCAACGTCCTGACTTTC	CASSPGQGRSAGANVLTF
TRBV9	-	TRBD1	TRBJ2-5	16	TGTGCCAGCAGCGTAGCGCCGACAGGGAGCGGCGAGACCCAGTACTTC	CASSVAPTGSGETQYF
TRBV11-3	-	TRBD1	TRBJ2-7	14	TGTGCCAGCAGCTTGAACAGGGGGGATGGCGAGCAGTACTTC	CASSLNRGDGEQYF
TRBV9	-	TRBD1	TRBJ2-2	15	TGTGCCAGCAGCGTGCAGGGGGCGCGTGGCGGGGAGCTGTTTTTT	CASSVQGARGGELFF
TRBV7-8	-	-	TRBJ1-5	16	TGTGCCAGCAGCTCCCGACAGCCTGATAGCAATCAGCCCCAGCATTTT	CASSSRQPDSNQPQHF
TRBV4-1	-	TRBD1	TRBJ1-6	15	TGCGCCAGCAGCTCTCCAGACAGGGGATATTCACCCCTCCACTTT	CASSSPDRGYSPLHF
TRBV19	-	TRBD2	TRBJ2-1	17	TGTGCCATCGAGGCTAGCGGGGGGGCCGGCAGTATTGGTGAGCAGTTCTTC	CAIEASGGAGSIGEQFF
TRBV30	-	-	TRBJ2-2	16	TGTGCCTGGAGCGCCGCCCCGGGGATTGTAGCCGGGGAGCTGTTTTTT	CAWSAAPGIVAGELFF
TRBV27	-	TRBD1	TRBJ1-1	17	TGTGCCAGCAGTTCGGACAGGGTAGACAGGCTGTACACTGAAGCTTTCTTT	CASSSDRVDRLYTEAFF
TRBV5-1	-	-	TRBJ2-7	15	TGCGCCAGCAGCTTCGGGAGCGGAATCGACTACGAGCAGTACTTC	CASSFGSGIDYEQYF
TRBV7-8	-	TRBD1	TRBJ2-3	14	TGTGCCAGCAGCCGGACAGGGCTGACAGATACGCAGTATTTT	CASSRTGLTDTQYF
TRBV21-1	-	-	TRBJ2-5	13	TGTGCCAGCAGCCCGGAGACTCTCGAGACCCAGTACTTC	CASSPETLETQYF
TRBV5-5	-	-	TRBJ2-1	12	TGTGCCAGCAGGTTCGTTATGGAGGAGCAGTTCTTC	CASRFVMEEQFF
TRBV5-5	-	-	TRBJ1-4	15	TGTGCCAGCAGCTTGGGGGCCCCTGCTAATGAAAAACTGTTTTTT	CASSLGAPANEKLFF
TRBV5-1	-	-	TRBJ2-1	14	TGCGCCAGCAGCGGTGACAGCTGGGGCGATGAGCAGTTCTTC	CASSGDSWGDEQFF
TRBV7-9	-	-	TRBJ1-2	13	TGTGCCAGCAGCTTCCTCACAGGGTTCGGCTACACCTTC	CASSFLTGFGYTF
TRBV6-5	-	TRBD2	TRBJ2-7	12	TGTGCCACCGCGGGGGGCTCTTACGAGCAGTACTTC	CATAGGSYEQYF
TRBV11-1	-	-	TRBJ2-7	14	TGTGCCAGCAGCAGCGGACAGATGGCCGACGAGCAGTACTTC	CASSSGQMADEQYF
TRBV11-2	-	TRBD2	TRBJ2-7	15	TGTGCCAGCAGCTTAGATCAAGGACTAGCTTCCGAGCAGTACTTC	CASSLDQGLASEQYF
TRBV4-2	-	TRBD1	TRBJ1-2	15	TGTGCCAGCAGCCAAGGGACAGGGGTCTTCTATGGCTACACCTTC	CASSQGTGVFYGYTF
TRBV21-1	-	-	TRBJ2-7	16	TGTGCCAGCAGCAAATATTGGGCCGCCAGGGCCTACGAGCAGTACTTC	CASSKYWAARAYEQYF
TRBV5-1	-	-	TRBJ2-1	16	TGCGCCAGCAGCTCCCTGCCTAGAAGCTCCTACAATGAGCAGTTCTTC	CASSSLPRSSYNEQFF
TRBV29-1	-	-	TRBJ2-1	10	TGCAGCGGGAGGTGGAATGAGCAGTTCTTC	CSGRWNEQFF
TRBV3-1/TRBV3-2	-	TRBD1	TRBJ2-1	15	TGTGCCAGCCCTTACGGGGACAGGGGTGGCAATGAGCAGTTCTTC	CASPYGDRGGNEQFF
TRBV12-5	-	TRBD2	TRBJ2-3	13	TGTGCTAGTGGACTAGCGGGAGTGGATACGCAGTATTTT	CASGLAGVDTQYF
TRBV5-1	-	TRBD1	TRBJ2-3	13	TGCGCCAGCAGCGCGGACAGGGGCAATACGCAGTATTTT	CASSADRGNTQYF
TRBV5-8	-	-	TRBJ2-7	17	TGTGCCAGCAGCTCCCCAGGGCTAGCGAGAGTTCGGTACGAGCAGTACTTC	CASSSPGLARVRYEQYF
TRBV28	-	-	TRBJ1-2	15	TGTGCCAGCGGACACAGGGCCCTGCCTAACTATGGCTACACCTTC	CASGHRALPNYGYTF
TRBV5-1	-	TRBD2	TRBJ2-1	16	TGCGCCAGCAGCCCGAGCATACTAGCGGGAGTCAATGAGCAGTTCTTC	CASSPSILAGVNEQFF
TRBV3-1/TRBV3-2	-	TRBD2	TRBJ2-1	13	TGTGCCAGCAGCCAAGGGCCGGGAGGCGGGCAGTTCTTC	CASSQGPGGGQFF
TRBV29-1	-	-	TRBJ1-1	12	TGCAGCGCTCTCGGGGAGGAGGTGCGAGCTTTCTTT	CSALGEEVRAFF
TRBV18	-	TRBD1	TRBJ1-5	13	TGTGCCAGCTCTTCCGACAGGGAACAGCCCCAGCATTTT	CASSSDREQPQHF
TRBV7-9	once	TRBD2	TRBJ2-2	14	TGTGCCAGCAGCTTTGCTAGCGGGACAGGGGAGCTGTTTTTT	CASSFASGTGELFF
TRBV6-5	-	TRBD1	TRBJ2-5	14	TGTGCCAGCAAGGGGGCTCGCGGACAAGAGACCCAGTACTTC	CASKGARGQETQYF
TRBV30	-	-	TRBJ2-5	13	TGTGCCTGGAGTAGGACAACACAAGAGACCCAGTACTTC	CAWSRTTQETQYF
TRBV12-3/TRBV12-4	-	TRBD1	TRBJ1-4	13	TGTGCCAGCAGAGGGACAGGGTATGAAAAACTGTTTTTT	CASRGTGYEKLFF
TRBV27	once	-	TRBJ1-4	14	TGTGCCAGCAGTAAGGGGGGGTCTAATGAAAAACTGTTTTTT	CASSKGGSNEKLFF
TRBV15	-	TRBD1	TRBJ1-6	13	TGTGCCACCAGCAGAGAATTTTTGACAGGGACCTACTTT	CATSREFLTGTYF
TRBV21-1	-	-	TRBJ2-2	15	TGTGCCAGCAGCAAGGGTCTGACTAACACCGGGGAGCTGTTTTTT	CASSKGLTNTGELFF
TRBV19	-	-	TRBJ2-7	16	TGTGCCAGTAGGAATGAGAGCGGTGCGGGGACCCGCGAGCAGTACTTC	CASRNESGAGTREQYF
TRBV27	-	TRBD2	TRBJ2-7	16	TGTGCCAGCAGTTTTTCGGGGACTAGCGGTTCCTACGAGCAGTACTTC	CASSFSGTSGSYEQYF
TRBV2	few	-	TRBJ1-1	13	TGTGCCAGCAGAAGCGTCCGACAGGCCGTACCCCGATTT	CASRSVRQAVPRF
TRBV6-2/TRBV6-3	-	-	TRBJ1-6	15	TGTGCCAGCAGTGAGGTCTCTGTGCGGGATTCACCCCTCCACTTT	CASSEVSVRDSPLHF
TRBV5-6	few	-	TRBJ1-2	11	TGTGCCAGCAGCTTAGGGGCCGGCTACACCTTC	CASSLGAGYTF
TRBV12-3/TRBV12-4	-	-	TRBJ1-5	12	TGTGCCAGCAGCCTGAGAGGGCAGCCCCAGCATTTT	CASSLRGQPQHF
TRBV18	-	-	TRBJ2-1	14	TGTGCCAGCTCACCTCAACCCCAGGCCAATGAGCAGTTCTTC	CASSPQPQANEQFF
TRBV7-6	-	-	TRBJ1-4	14	TGTGCCAGCAGTAGCGGGGGAGGAAATGAAAAACTGTTTTTT	CASSSGGGNEKLFF
TRBV19	-	-	TRBJ1-6	14	TGTGCCAGTGGGCAGAGCTCCTATAATTCACCCCTCCACTTT	CASGQSSYNSPLHF
TRBV7-9	-	-	TRBJ2-2	14	TGTGCCAGCAGCCCCCGACAGAGCACCGGGGAGCTGTTTTTT	CASSPRQSTGELFF
TRBV27	few	TRBD2	TRBJ2-2	15	TGTGCCAGCAGTTTGAGCGGGAGTACGACGGGGGAGCTGTTTTTT	CASSLSGSTTGELFF
TRBV9	-	-	TRBJ1-3	14	TGTGCCAGCACCGGGGGGCGATTTGGAAACACCATATATTTT	CASTGGRFGNTIYF
TRBV14	-	-	TRBJ2-1	14	TGTGTTCCCTCCCCGGGTTACTCCTACAATGAGCAGTTCTTC	CVPSPGYSYNEQFF
TRBV18	-	-	TRBJ2-2	15	TGTGCCAGCTCACTTGCGGGGCTGAACACCGGGGAGCTGTTTTTT	CASSLAGLNTGELFF
TRBV28	-	TRBD1	TRBJ2-7	16	TGTGCCAGCAGTTCCGACCAGGGCAGGGGGCCCCACGAGCAGTACTTC	CASSSDQGRGPHEQYF